These 18 T cell receptor beta chains were all obtained from the same sample, sequenced in a study of CD8+CD57+ T cells in acquired aplastic anemia. Patients included in sequencing had previously demonstrated CD8+CD57+ cell expansion by flow cytometry. Genomic DNA templated the TCR beta VDJ and CDR3 profiling. Each CDR3 protein gets one entry after TCRdb re-called the reads with MiXCR. Here the sample spans about 200,000 distinct CDR3 sequences, about half being singletons. What was sequenced was sorted CD4+, CD8+, or CD8+CD57+ T cells (not recorded which) from PBMCs. These TCRs come from a human donor with aplastic anemia.

The chain joins TRBV25-1 to TRBJ2-2; perhaps TRBD2 as D (6 bases). Trimming shortened V by 1 base and J by 0 bases, and 9 bases separated the two germline ends. Germline lookup yields CDR1 MGHDK and CDR2 SYGVNS. This CDR3 is built from 16 residues. DNA of the CDR3: TGTGCCAGCAGTGAATTTAGACTAGCGAACACCGGGGAGCTGTTTTTT. As protein: CASSEFRLANTGELFF.

The V call is TRBV15, the J call TRBJ2-7; no reliable D call. V dropped 6 bases and J dropped 2 bases, with 17 bases sitting between them. In germline, CDR1 is LNHNV, CDR2 YYDKDF (reference sequence). The CDR3 spans 15 residues. CDR3 in amino acids: CATSTAGATTYEQYF. The CDR3 DNA sequence: TGTGCCACCAGTACAGCTGGCGCGACGACCTACGAGCAGTACTTC.

The table lists this clonotype with a few counts. V is TRBV29-1 and J is TRBJ1-4; TRBD1 might be the D (5 bases). V lost 7 bases to trimming and J lost 6 bases, with 12 bases between them. The germline CDR1 and CDR2 sequences are SQVTM and ANQGSEA. CDR3 length: 12 residues. As DNA, the CDR3 is TGCAGCGCCAGCTCGGGGGATGAAAAACTGTTTTTT. This translates into CSASSGDEKLFF.

At least ten counts were recorded for this clonotype. The chain combines TRBV5-1 with TRBJ2-3; D remains unclear. Germline CDR1 reads SGHRS; CDR2 reads YFSETQ. The ends were cut back, 0 bases at V and 0 bases at J, with 8 bases in the middle. The CDR3 extends over 15 amino acids. CDR3 protein: CASSLVQSSTDTQYF. The CDR3 DNA follows: TGCGCCAGCAGCTTGGTACAATCTAGCACAGATACGCAGTATTTT.

This chain connects TRBV24-1 to TRBJ1-5, with D possibly TRBD1 on 5 matching bases. Per germline, CDR1 KGHDR and CDR2 SFDVKD. The CDR3 length is 15 residues. V lost 3 bases to trimming and J lost 1 base, with 9 bases between them. The CDR3 nucleotides read TGTGCCACCAGTGATCGGGGGACGAGCAATCAGCCCCAGCATTTT. Its translation is CATSDRGTSNQPQHF.

CDR3 coding DNA: TGTGCCAGCGTAAGGGGACGGAATGGCTACACCTTC. It encodes CASVRGRNGYTF. The chain carries TRBV2 and TRBJ1-2, with D possibly being TRBD1 (5 bases). Germline V gene sequence: CDR1 SNHLY, CDR2 FYNNEI. There are 12 residues in the CDR3. The V gene lost 8 bases and the J gene lost 6 bases, with 13 bases spanning the gap.

This sequence joins TRBV25-1 and TRBJ2-7; D might be TRBD2 (5 bases). CDR3 size: 17 residues. Germline CDR1 reads MGHDK; CDR2 reads SYGVNS. The germline V and J ends were trimmed by 6 bases and 5 bases, with 26 bases remaining between them. The DNA of the CDR3 is TGTGCCAGCAGCTTAGGAGGAATGGGCCCAACTTGGGACGAGCAGTACTTC. Amino acids: CASSLGGMGPTWDEQYF.

This clonotype was counted at least ten times. This rearrangement joins TRBV9 to TRBJ2-1; 12 bases are a match to TRBD2. Germline CDR1 and CDR2: SGDLS and YYNGEE. V shed 4 bases and J 7 bases; nucleotides not matched to a gene: 12. The CDR3 sequence is 17 residues long. The CDR3 sequence: CASSLGASGGELNEQFF. The CDR3, as DNA: TGTGCCAGCAGCTTAGGGGCTAGCGGGGGGGAGTTGAATGAGCAGTTCTTC.

V and J are TRBV6-5 and TRBJ2-7; D not certain. V dropped 0 bases and J dropped 2 bases, with 8 bases sitting between them. Germline V gives CDR1 MNHEY, CDR2 SVGAGI. CDR3 length: 14 amino acids. CDR3 in DNA: TGTGCCAGCAGTTACTCGAGGCCGGCCTACGAGCAGTACTTC. Amino acids: CASSYSRPAYEQYF.

This chain uses TRBV20-1 with TRBJ2-6; D is perhaps TRBD2 (5 bases). Germline V gene data show CDR1 as DFQATT and CDR2 as SNEGSKA (reference sequence). V was trimmed by 0 bases and J by 6 bases, leaving 12 bases between them. There are 15 residues in the CDR3. The CDR3 here is CSARDPRGKANVLTF. CDR3 sequence (DNA): TGCAGTGCTAGAGATCCCCGGGGTAAGGCCAACGTCCTGACTTTC.

This chain links TRBV7-2 with TRBJ1-2, with D hard to call. This CDR3 contains 13 residues. Germline V gene sequence: CDR1 SGHTA, CDR2 FQGNSA. V gave up 5 bases and J gave up 6 bases, with 13 bases separating them. CDR3: CASSTSGGDGYTF. CDR3 DNA: TGTGCCAGCAGCACCAGCGGCGGGGATGGCTACACCTTC.

At least ten counts were recorded for this clonotype. The chain recombines TRBV5-1 with TRBJ2-5, with D hard to call. The CDR3 is made up of 13 amino acids. The V gene's germline CDR1 is SGHRS and CDR2 YFSETQ. V shed 2 bases and J shed 2 bases, with 7 bases lying between them. CDR3 nucleotides: TGCGCCAGCAGCTTTCAGCTACAAGAGACCCAGTACTTC. Translated: CASSFQLQETQYF. The whole variable domain, filled in from reference TRBV5-1 and TRBJ2-5, reads KAGVTQTPRYLIKTRGQQVTLSCSPISGHRSVSWYQQTPGQGLQFLFEYFSETQRNKGNFPGRFSGRQFSNSRSEMNVSTLELGDSALYLCASSFQLQETQYFGPGTRLLVL.

This sequence joins TRBV20-1 and TRBJ1-4; TRBD1 matches at 8 bases. J was trimmed by 7 bases and V by 2 bases; bases with no gene match: 12. This CDR3 has 16 residues. Germline V lookup: CDR1 DFQATT, CDR2 SNEGSKA (reference sequence). In DNA form, the CDR3 reads TGCAGTGCTAGATCCGGACAGGGAGATCTTGGTGAAAAACTGTTTTTT. Amino acids: CSARSGQGDLGEKLFF.

This clonotype was detected ten times or more. The V and J genes are TRBV7-2 and TRBJ2-7, with TRBD1 matching 9 bases. Germline trimming cut 5 bases from V and 4 bases from J; bases unmatched to any gene: 12. This CDR3 is built from 16 residues. Germline assignment: CDR1 SGHTA and CDR2 FQGNSA. Written as DNA, the CDR3 is TGTGCCAGCAGCCTCCAAACAGGGGGCGCCGGATACGAGCAGTACTTC. This codes for CASSLQTGGAGYEQYF.

This clonotype was seen at least ten times. The rearrangement links TRBV3-1 to TRBJ2-3; no definite D call. V was clipped by 6 bases and J by 2 bases, with 15 bases between them. Germline lookup yields CDR1 LGHDT and CDR2 YNNKEL (reference sequence). This CDR3 is 15 amino acids long. The CDR3 loop reads CASSRASWDTDTQYF. CDR3 sequence (DNA): TGTGCCAGCAGTAGGGCGTCTTGGGACACAGATACGCAGTATTTT.

This clonotype was counted ten times or more. The chain employs TRBV5-1 and TRBJ1-1; tentative D call: TRBD1 (5 bases). Germline CDR1 is SGHRS and CDR2 is YFSETQ. V dropped 0 bases and J dropped 3 bases, with 15 bases sitting between them. The CDR3 runs 16 residues. CDR3 DNA: TGCGCCAGCAGCTTGGGGGGACTCCGGGCGGACACTGAAGCTTTCTTT. Translated: CASSLGGLRADTEAFF.

The chain uses TRBV2 and TRBJ2-1, with D perhaps TRBD1 (5 bases). The CDR3 sequence is 13 residues long. Germline-derived CDR1 and CDR2 are SNHLY and FYNNEI. V dropped 5 bases and J dropped 6 bases, with 11 bases sitting between them. CDR3 bases: TGTGCCAGCAGTTCCCAAGGGGTCAATGAGCAGTTCTTC. Residues: CASSSQGVNEQFF.

The J gene is TRBJ2-3, the V gene TRBV15; D is perhaps TRBD1 (6 bases). The CDR3 covers 15 residues. Germline V gene lookup returns CDR1 LNHNV and CDR2 YYDKDF (reference sequence). Trimming pared 6 bases from V and 0 bases from J, leaving 13 bases between. CDR3 sequence (DNA): TGTGCCACCAGAACAGGGTCCTTTAGCACAGATACGCAGTATTTT. It is translated as CATRTGSFSTDTQYF.